The 28 T cell receptor beta chains below come from one sample, sequenced in a study of monozygotic twins with inflammatory bowel disease. TCRdb reprocessed the 5' RACE reads, with one entry per CDR3 protein and no DNA. The sample has 440,000 or so distinct CDR3 sequences. Sequences were obtained from blood. All receptors come from a human donor with ulcerative colitis or Crohn's disease, or a healthy co-twin of an affected twin (not recorded which).

The gene calls are TRBV29-1 and TRBJ2-3; TCRdb selects TRBD1, and the lack of DNA leaves this call unchecked. Germline-derived CDR1 and CDR2 are SQVTM and ANQGSEA. This CDR3 has 14 residues. The CDR3 here is CSTPGPGNTDTQYF.

The J gene is TRBJ2-1, the V gene TRBV27; TCRdb's D call, TRBD2, is unchecked because there is no DNA. CDR1 MNHEY and CDR2 SMNVEV come from the germline V gene (reference sequence). The CDR3 has 15 residues. The chain's CDR3 is CASSWVAGGADEQFF.

The chain combines TRBV5-1 with TRBJ2-1; TCRdb's D call of TRBD2 is untestable without DNA. The CDR3 consists of 14 residues. Germline-derived CDR1 and CDR2 are SGHRS and YFSETQ. The CDR3 protein is CASSTWTSDNEQFF. Full variable domain (remainder filled in from reference TRBV5-1 and TRBJ2-1): KAGVTQTPRYLIKTRGQQVTLSCSPISGHRSVSWYQQTPGQGLQFLFEYFSETQRNKGNFPGRFSGRQFSNSRSEMNVSTLELGDSALYLCASSTWTSDNEQFFGPGTRLTVL.

The rearrangement links TRBV11-2 to TRBJ2-6; the D call from TCRdb, TRBD2, cannot be confirmed without DNA. CDR3 length: 20 residues. Per germline, CDR1 SGHAT and CDR2 FQNNGV. CDR3 residues: CASSLVASGLGGSGANVLTF.

The rearrangement joins TRBV12-3 or TRBV12-4 to TRBJ2-5. There are 11 residues in the CDR3. The CDR3 spells CASSTQETQYF.

V and J are TRBV7-2 and TRBJ1-2. Germline V gene data show CDR1 as SGHTA and CDR2 as FQGNSA. The CDR3 length is 13 residues. Here the CDR3 reads CASSLVFRGGYTF.

V is TRBV28 and J is TRBJ1-6; TCRdb proposes TRBD1, but this gene call is untestable without DNA. The CDR3 is made up of 14 amino acids. CDR1 and CDR2 from the germline V gene are MDHEN and SYDVKM. CDR3 sequence reads: CASSPLAGSSPLHF. The full variable domain, completed using reference TRBV28 and TRBJ1-6, is DVKVTQSSRYLVKRTGEKVFLECVQDMDHENMFWYRQDPGLGLRLIYFSYDVKMKEKGDIPEGYSVSREKKERFSLILESASTNQTSMYLCASSPLAGSSPLHFGNGTRLTVT.

The chain employs TRBV5-5 and TRBJ1-1; TCRdb calls TRBD1, which cannot be checked without DNA. Germline V gives CDR1 SGHKS, CDR2 YYEKEE (reference sequence). The CDR3 extends over 13 amino acids. CDR3: CASSPQGWTEAFF.

The gene calls are TRBV7-9 and TRBJ2-7; lacking DNA, the TRBD1 call made by TCRdb goes unchecked. CDR3 length equals 13 residues. CDR1 and CDR2 from the germline V gene are SEHNR and FQNEAQ (reference sequence). CDR3 protein: CASSRDSLGKTYF.

V gene TRBV7-9 combines with J gene TRBJ1-2. The CDR3 runs 14 residues. CDR1 is SEHNR, CDR2 FQNEAQ, per germline (reference sequence). CDR3: CASSLSIDNYGYTF.

V gene TRBV29-1 combines with J gene TRBJ1-1; lacking DNA, the TRBD1 call made by TCRdb goes unchecked. The CDR3 runs 13 residues. Germline V gives CDR1 SQVTM, CDR2 ANQGSEA. This CDR3 is CSVTPGVNTEAFF.

The chain joins TRBV7-2 to TRBJ1-1; TCRdb's D call, TRBD1, is unchecked because there is no DNA. The CDR3 loop spans 14 amino acids. The germline CDR1 and CDR2 sequences are SGHTA and FQGNSA. CDR3 protein: CASSSPTGRTEAFF.

This chain uses TRBV10-1 with TRBJ1-4; TCRdb returns TRBD1, unconfirmable since there is no DNA. Germline V gene lookup returns CDR1 WNHNN and CDR2 SYGVQD (reference sequence). This CDR3 has 14 residues. The CDR3 sequence is CASSPGQGSGKLFF.

V and J are TRBV7-2 and TRBJ1-2. The CDR3 runs to 13 residues. Germline CDR1 is SGHTA and CDR2 is FQGNSA. CDR3 region: CASSQRENYGYTF.

This rearrangement joins TRBV7-8 to TRBJ2-7. The CDR3 loop spans 13 amino acids. The germline V gene has CDR1 SGHVS and CDR2 FQNEAQ. CDR3: CASSYFGGSEQYF.

Here the CDR3 reads CASSRGPFLNTEAFF. The chain uses TRBV7-9 and TRBJ1-1. CDR3 length: 15 residues. CDR1 is SEHNR, CDR2 FQNEAQ, per germline (reference sequence).

The J gene is TRBJ1-5, the V gene TRBV30. This CDR3 has 15 residues. Looked up from germline, CDR1 is GTSNPN and CDR2 is SVGIG (reference sequence). This CDR3 is CAWSLPRYSNQPQHF.

The chain uses TRBV5-1 and TRBJ2-2. CDR3 length: 15 residues. Looked up from germline, CDR1 is SGHRS and CDR2 is YFSETQ. CDR3 region: CASSLGAQNTGELFF.

V usage is TRBV2 and J usage is TRBJ2-1; TCRdb outputs TRBD1, but without DNA this stays unchecked. Germline CDR1 reads SNHLY; CDR2 reads FYNNEI. This CDR3 spans 15 amino acids. Here the CDR3 reads CASSPGGGSYNEQFF.

The chain has TRBV29-1 and TRBJ2-1. Per the germline V gene, CDR1 is SQVTM and CDR2 is ANQGSEA. The CDR3 totals 11 residues. CDR3 sequence reads: CSAVGISEQFF.

V gene TRBV30 combines with J gene TRBJ2-1. The CDR3 runs to 14 residues. Germline CDR1 and CDR2: GTSNPN and SVGIG (reference sequence). The CDR3: CAWSVIREYNEQFF.

This sequence joins TRBV7-9 and TRBJ2-7; the TCRdb call, TRBD2, lacks DNA for checking. CDR1 and CDR2 from the germline V gene are SEHNR and FQNEAQ (reference sequence). The CDR3 spans 12 residues. The CDR3 reads CASSRRGDEQYF.

The CDR3 here is CASTLDKPLNYGYTF. The V and J genes are TRBV6-1 and TRBJ1-2; TCRdb returns TRBD1, unconfirmable since there is no DNA. This CDR3 has 15 amino acids. Germline CDR1 is MNHNS and CDR2 is SASEGT.

The chain links TRBV28 to TRBJ1-1. The CDR3 runs to 11 residues. Germline values: CDR1 MDHEN, CDR2 SYDVKM. The CDR3 sequence: CASSLLGLAFF.

The CDR3: CASSRTWGAGYTF. V and J are TRBV27 and TRBJ1-2. CDR3 length: 13 amino acids. CDR1 is MNHEY, CDR2 SMNVEV, per germline (reference sequence).

The CDR3 sequence is CASSSQISRRAFF. The chain uses TRBV6-5 and TRBJ1-1; checking the TCRdb D call of TRBD1 is not possible without DNA. CDR3 length: 13 amino acids. The V gene's germline CDR1 is MNHEY and CDR2 SVGAGI.

The rearrangement links TRBV6-2 or TRBV6-3 to TRBJ2-3; as DNA is missing, the TRBD2 call by TCRdb cannot be tested. The CDR3 covers 17 residues. The germline V gene has CDR1 MNHEY and CDR2 SVGEGT. The CDR3 region is CASSYRLAGAGTDTQYF.

The chain couples TRBV19 to TRBJ2-3; checking the TCRdb D call of TRBD1 is not possible without DNA. The CDR3 sequence is 13 residues long. Germline-derived CDR1 and CDR2 are LNHDA and SQIVND (reference sequence). The CDR3 region is CASSIRGTDTQYF. Looking up the rest from reference TRBV19 and TRBJ2-3 gives the full variable domain: DGGITQSPKYLFRKEGQNVTLSCEQNLNHDAMYWYRQDPGQGLRLIYYSQIVNDFQKGDIAEGYSVSREKKESFPLTVTSAQKNPTAFYLCASSIRGTDTQYFGPGTRLTVL.